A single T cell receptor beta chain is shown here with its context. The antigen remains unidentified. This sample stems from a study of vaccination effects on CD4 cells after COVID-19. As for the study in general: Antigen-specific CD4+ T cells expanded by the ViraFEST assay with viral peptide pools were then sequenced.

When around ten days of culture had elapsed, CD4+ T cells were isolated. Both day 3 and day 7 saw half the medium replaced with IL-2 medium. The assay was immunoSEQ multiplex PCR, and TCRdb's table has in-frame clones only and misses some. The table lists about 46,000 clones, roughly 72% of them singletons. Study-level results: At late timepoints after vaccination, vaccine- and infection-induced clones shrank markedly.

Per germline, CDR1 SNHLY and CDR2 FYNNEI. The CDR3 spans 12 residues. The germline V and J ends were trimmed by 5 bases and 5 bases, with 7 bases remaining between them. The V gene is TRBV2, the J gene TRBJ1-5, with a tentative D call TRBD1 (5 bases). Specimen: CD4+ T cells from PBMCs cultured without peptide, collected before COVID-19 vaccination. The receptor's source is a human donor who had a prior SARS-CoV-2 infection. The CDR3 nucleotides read TGTGCCAGCAGTTGGGACGATCAGCCCCAGCATTTT. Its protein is CASSWDDQPQHF.